The present T cell receptor (beta chain) was sequenced within a study of blood T cells in healthy people across ages. They isolated at least 6.5 million PBMCs from each sample. A minimum of 5.5 micrograms of total RNA was extracted per sample. Through a sample-barcoded 5' primer and a J-beta primer mix, a second PCR was run for roughly 6 to 12 cycles. Tagging of each cDNA molecule was performed by a template-switch adaptor with 12 random nucleotides. TCRdb re-analysed the 5' RACE reads in MiXCR, keeping a single row per CDR3 protein. The sample shows just under 900,000 distinct CDR3 sequences, more than 25% of them seen only once. Study-wide results and caveats: Roughly linearly, TCR beta diversity per million T cells fell as age increased.

This clonotype was counted ten times or more. Antigen specificity is unknown. The V segment lost 2 bases and the J segment 0 bases; nucleotides outside the gene matches: 2. The CDR3 consists of 15 residues. CDR1 MNHEY and CDR2 SVGAGI come from the germline V gene. This TCR derives from a woman of 80 years or more in good health. This chain links TRBV6-5 with TRBJ1-1; 8 bases agree with TRBD1. Material for sequencing was blood. The CDR3 region is CASSYEDRVNTEAFF. The CDR3 nucleotides are TGTGCCAGCAGTTACGAGGACAGGGTGAACACTGAAGCTTTCTTT.